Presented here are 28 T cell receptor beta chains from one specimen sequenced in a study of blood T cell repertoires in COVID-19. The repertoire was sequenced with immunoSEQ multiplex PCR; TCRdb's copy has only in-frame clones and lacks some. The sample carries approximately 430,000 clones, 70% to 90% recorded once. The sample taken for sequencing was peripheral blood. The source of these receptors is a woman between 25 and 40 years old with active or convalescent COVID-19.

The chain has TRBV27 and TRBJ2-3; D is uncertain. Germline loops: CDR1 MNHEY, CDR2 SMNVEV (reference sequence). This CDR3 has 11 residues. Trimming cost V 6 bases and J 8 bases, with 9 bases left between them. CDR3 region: CASRTEVTQYF. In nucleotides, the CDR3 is TGTGCCAGCAGGACCGAGGTTACGCAGTATTTT.

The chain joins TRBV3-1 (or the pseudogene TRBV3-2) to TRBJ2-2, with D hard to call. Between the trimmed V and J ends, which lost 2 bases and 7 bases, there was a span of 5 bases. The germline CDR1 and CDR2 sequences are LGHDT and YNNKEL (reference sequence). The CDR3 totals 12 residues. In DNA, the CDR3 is TGTGCCAGCAGCCAAAGTAGCGGGGAGCTGTTTTTT. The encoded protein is CASSQSSGELFF.

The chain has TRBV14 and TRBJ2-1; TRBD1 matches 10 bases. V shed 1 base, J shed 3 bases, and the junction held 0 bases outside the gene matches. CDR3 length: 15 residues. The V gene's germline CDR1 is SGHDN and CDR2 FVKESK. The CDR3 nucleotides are TGTGCCAGCAGCCAAGGGACAGGGGGCTACAATGAGCAGTTCTTC. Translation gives CASSQGTGGYNEQFF.

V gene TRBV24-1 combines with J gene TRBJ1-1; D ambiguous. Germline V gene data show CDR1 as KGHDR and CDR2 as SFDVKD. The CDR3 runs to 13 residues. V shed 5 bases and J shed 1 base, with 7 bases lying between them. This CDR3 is CATSATQNTEAFF. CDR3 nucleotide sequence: TGTGCCACCAGTGCCACACAGAACACTGAAGCTTTCTTT.

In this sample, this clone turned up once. CDR3 loop: CASSRRTENTEAFF. The CDR3 bases are TGTGCCAGCAGCCGGAGGACAGAAAACACTGAAGCTTTCTTT. This sequence joins TRBV7-2 and TRBJ1-1, with D perhaps TRBD1 (6 bases). The CDR3 contains 14 residues. CDR1 and CDR2 (germline): SGHTA, FQGNSA. With 5 bases removed from V and 2 bases from J, the gap between germline ends came to 12 bases.

CDR3 DNA sequence: TGTGCCAGCAGTGAATATTGGGAGGGCGAGCAGTACTTC. Its protein product is CASSEYWEGEQYF. This chain uses TRBV25-1 with TRBJ2-7; 7 bases fit TRBD2. This CDR3 has 13 amino acids. The germline V gene has CDR1 MGHDK and CDR2 SYGVNS. V shed 0 bases, J shed 6 bases, and the junction held 2 bases outside the gene matches.

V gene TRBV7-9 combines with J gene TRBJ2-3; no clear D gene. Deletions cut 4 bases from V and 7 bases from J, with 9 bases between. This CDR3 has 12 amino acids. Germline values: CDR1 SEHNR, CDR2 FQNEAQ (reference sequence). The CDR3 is CASSSQMYTQYF. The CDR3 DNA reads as TGTGCCAGCAGCTCCCAGATGTATACGCAGTATTTT.

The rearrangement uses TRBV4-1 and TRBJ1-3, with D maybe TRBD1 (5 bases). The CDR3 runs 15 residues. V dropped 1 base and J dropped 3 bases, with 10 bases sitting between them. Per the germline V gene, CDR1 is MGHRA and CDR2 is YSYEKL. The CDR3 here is CASSQGAGNGNTIYF. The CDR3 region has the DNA TGCGCCAGCAGCCAAGGGGCAGGGAATGGAAACACCATATATTTT.

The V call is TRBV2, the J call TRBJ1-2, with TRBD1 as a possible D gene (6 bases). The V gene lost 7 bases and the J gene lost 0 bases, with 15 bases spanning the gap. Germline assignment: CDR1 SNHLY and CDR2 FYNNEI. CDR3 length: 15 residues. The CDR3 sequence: CASILGRTANYGYTF. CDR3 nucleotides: TGTGCCAGCATACTAGGCAGGACAGCTAACTATGGCTACACCTTC.

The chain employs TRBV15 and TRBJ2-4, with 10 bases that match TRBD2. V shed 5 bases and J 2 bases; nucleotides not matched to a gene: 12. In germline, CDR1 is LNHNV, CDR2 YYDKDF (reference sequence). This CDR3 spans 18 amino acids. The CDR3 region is CATSSRTSGLLTKNIQYF. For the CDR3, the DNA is TGTGCCACCAGCTCTCGGACTAGCGGACTCCTTACCAAAAACATTCAGTACTTC. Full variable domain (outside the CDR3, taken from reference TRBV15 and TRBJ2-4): DAMVIQNPRYQVTQFGKPVTLSCSQTLNHNVMYWYQQKSSQAPKLLFHYYDKDFNNEADTPDNFQSRRPNTSFCFLDIRSPGLGDTAMYLCATSSRTSGLLTKNIQYFGAGTRLSVL.

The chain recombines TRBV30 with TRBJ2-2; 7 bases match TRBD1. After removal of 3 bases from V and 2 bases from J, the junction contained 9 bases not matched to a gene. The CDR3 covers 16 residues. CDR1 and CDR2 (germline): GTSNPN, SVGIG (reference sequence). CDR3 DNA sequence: TGTGCCTGGAGGTCCTGGGGACAGTTAAACACCGGGGAGCTGTTTTTT. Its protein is CAWRSWGQLNTGELFF. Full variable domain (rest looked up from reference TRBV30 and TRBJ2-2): SQTIHQWPATLVQPVGSPLSLECTVEGTSNPNLYWYRQAAGRGLQLLFYSVGIGQISSEVPQNLSASRPQDRQFILSSKKLLLSDSGFYLCAWRSWGQLNTGELFFGEGSRLTVL.

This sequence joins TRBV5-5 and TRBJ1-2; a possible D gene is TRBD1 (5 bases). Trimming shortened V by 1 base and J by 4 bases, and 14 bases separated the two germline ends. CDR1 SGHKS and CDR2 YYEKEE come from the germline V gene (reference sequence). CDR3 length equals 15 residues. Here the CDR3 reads CASSLSPLGGYGYTF. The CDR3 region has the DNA TGTGCCAGCAGCTTGTCTCCTTTGGGGGGCTATGGCTACACCTTC. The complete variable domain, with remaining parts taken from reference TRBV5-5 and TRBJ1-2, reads DAGVTQSPTHLIKTRGQQVTLRCSPISGHKSVSWYQQVLGQGPQFIFQYYEKEERGRGNFPDRFSARQFPNYSSELNVNALLLGDSALYLCASSLSPLGGYGYTFGSGTRLTVV.

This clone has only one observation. The CDR3 DNA sequence: TGTGCCAGCAGTTTGCGGAGGGATACGCAGTATTTT. This encodes CASSLRRDTQYF. The chain couples TRBV12-3 or TRBV12-4 to TRBJ2-3; D may be TRBD2 (5 bases). V shed 3 bases and J shed 6 bases, with 7 bases lying between them. There are 12 residues in the CDR3.

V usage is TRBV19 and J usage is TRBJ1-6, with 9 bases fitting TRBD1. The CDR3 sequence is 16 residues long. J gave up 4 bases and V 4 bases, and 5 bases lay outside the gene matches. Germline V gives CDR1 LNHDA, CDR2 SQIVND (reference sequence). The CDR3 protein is CASSTRQGDYNSPLHF. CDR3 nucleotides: TGTGCCAGTAGTACGCGACAGGGGGATTATAATTCACCCCTCCACTTT.

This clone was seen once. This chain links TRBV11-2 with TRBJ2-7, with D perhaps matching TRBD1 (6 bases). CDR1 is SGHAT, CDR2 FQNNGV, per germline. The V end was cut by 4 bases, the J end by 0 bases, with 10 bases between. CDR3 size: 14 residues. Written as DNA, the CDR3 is TGTGCCAGCAGCTCCGGACAGTTCTCCTACGAGCAGTACTTC. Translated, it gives CASSSGQFSYEQYF. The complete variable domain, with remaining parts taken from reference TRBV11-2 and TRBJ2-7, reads EAGVAQSPRYKIIEKRQSVAFWCNPISGHATLYWYQQILGQGPKLLIQFQNNGVVDDSQLPKDRFSAERLKGVDSTLKIQPAKLEDSAVYLCASSSGQFSYEQYFGPGTRLTVT.

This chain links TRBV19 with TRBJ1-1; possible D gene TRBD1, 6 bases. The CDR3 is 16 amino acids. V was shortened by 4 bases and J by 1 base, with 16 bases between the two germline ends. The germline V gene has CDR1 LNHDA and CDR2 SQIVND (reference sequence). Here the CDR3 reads CASSTSLRGKNTEAFF. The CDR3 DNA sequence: TGTGCCAGTAGTACCAGCTTGAGGGGGAAGAACACTGAAGCTTTCTTT. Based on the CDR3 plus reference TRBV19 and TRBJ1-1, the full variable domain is DGGITQSPKYLFRKEGQNVTLSCEQNLNHDAMYWYRQDPGQGLRLIYYSQIVNDFQKGDIAEGYSVSREKKESFPLTVTSAQKNPTAFYLCASSTSLRGKNTEAFFGQGTRLTVV.

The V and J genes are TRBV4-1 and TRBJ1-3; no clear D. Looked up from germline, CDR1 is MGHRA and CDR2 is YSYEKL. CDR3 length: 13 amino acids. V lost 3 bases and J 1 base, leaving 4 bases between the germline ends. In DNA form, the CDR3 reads TGCGCCAGCAGCCAGGCATCTGGAAACACCATATATTTT. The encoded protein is CASSQASGNTIYF.

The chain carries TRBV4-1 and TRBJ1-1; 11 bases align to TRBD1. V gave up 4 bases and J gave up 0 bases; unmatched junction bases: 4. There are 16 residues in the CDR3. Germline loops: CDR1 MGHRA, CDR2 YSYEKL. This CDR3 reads CASSPGQGAMNTEAFF. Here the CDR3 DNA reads TGCGCCAGCAGCCCCGGACAGGGGGCAATGAACACTGAAGCTTTCTTT.

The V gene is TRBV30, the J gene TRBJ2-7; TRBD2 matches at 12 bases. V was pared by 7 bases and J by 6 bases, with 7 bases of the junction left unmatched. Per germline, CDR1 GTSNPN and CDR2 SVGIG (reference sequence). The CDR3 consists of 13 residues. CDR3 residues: CAYATSGSFEQYF. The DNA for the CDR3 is TGTGCCTACGCGACTAGCGGGAGTTTCGAGCAGTACTTC.

CDR3 loop: CSVGLLNTGELFF. The CDR3 nucleotides read TGCAGCGTTGGGCTCTTGAACACCGGGGAGCTGTTTTTT. The chain carries TRBV29-1 and TRBJ2-2; D is ambiguous. Deletions cut 4 bases from V and 1 base from J, with 7 bases between. Per the germline V gene, CDR1 is SQVTM and CDR2 is ANQGSEA. This CDR3 has 13 residues.

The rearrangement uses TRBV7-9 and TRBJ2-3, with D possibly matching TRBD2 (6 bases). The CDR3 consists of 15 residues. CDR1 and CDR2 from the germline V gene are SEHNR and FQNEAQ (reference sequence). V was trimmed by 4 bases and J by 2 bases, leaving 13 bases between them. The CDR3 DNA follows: TGTGCCAGCAGCTCCGGCGGGATTTACACAGATACGCAGTATTTT. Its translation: CASSSGGIYTDTQYF.

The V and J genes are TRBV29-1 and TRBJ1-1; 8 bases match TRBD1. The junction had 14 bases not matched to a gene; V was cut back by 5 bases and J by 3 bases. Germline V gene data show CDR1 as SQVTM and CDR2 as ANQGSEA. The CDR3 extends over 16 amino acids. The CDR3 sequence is CSVSAGGRGVDTEAFF. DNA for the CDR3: TGCAGCGTTTCGGCAGGGGGCCGCGGGGTGGACACTGAAGCTTTCTTT.

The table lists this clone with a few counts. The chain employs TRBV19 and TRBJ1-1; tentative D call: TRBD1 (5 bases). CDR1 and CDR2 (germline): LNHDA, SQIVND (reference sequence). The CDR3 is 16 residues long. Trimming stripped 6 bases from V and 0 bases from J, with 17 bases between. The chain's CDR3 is CASRKLGDSLNTEAFF. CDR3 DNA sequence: TGTGCCAGTAGAAAGCTAGGAGACAGCCTGAACACTGAAGCTTTCTTT.

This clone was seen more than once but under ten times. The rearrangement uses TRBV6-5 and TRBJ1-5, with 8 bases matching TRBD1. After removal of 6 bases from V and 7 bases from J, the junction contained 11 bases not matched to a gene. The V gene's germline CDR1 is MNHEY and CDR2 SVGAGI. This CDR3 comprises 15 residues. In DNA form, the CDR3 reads TGTGCCAGCAGCGATGGGGACAGGCGTATCCAGCCCCAGCATTTT. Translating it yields CASSDGDRRIQPQHF.

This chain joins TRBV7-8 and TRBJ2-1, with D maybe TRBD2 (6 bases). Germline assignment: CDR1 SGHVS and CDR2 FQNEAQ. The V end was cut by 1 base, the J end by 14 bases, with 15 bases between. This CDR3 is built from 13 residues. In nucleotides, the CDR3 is TGTGCCAGCAGCTTAGACAGGAGCGGGTGGAAGTTCTTC. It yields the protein CASSLDRSGWKFF.

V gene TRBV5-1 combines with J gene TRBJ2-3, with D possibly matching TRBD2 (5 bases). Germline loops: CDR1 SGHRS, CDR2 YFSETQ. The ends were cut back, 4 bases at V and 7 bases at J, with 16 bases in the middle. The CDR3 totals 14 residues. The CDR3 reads CASSLPGTGNTQYF. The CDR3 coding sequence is TGCGCCAGCAGCCTGCCGGGAACGGGTAATACGCAGTATTTT.

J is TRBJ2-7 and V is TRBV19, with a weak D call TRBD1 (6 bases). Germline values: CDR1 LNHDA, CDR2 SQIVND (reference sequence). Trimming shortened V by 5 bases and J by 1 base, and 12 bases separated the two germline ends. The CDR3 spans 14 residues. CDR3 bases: TGTGCCAGTAGTGCCCCGACAGGATCCTACGAGCAGTACTTC. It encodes CASSAPTGSYEQYF.

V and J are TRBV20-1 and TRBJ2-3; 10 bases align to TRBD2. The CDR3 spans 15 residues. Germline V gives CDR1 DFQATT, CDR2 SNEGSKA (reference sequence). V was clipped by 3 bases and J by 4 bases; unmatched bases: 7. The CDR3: CSASFPSGSADTQYF. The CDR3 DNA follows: TGCAGTGCTAGTTTTCCTAGCGGGAGTGCAGATACGCAGTATTTT.